The present T cell receptor (beta chain) was sequenced within a study of blood T cell repertoires in COVID-19. The wider study: The origin of the acute and convalescent COVID-19 samples was the United States, Italy and Spain. Nucleic acid was either cDNA or gDNA, and it came from T cells, B-cell-depleted T cells, or PBMCs.

Worth noting for this clone: Other nucleotide sequences in the sample specify the same CDR3.

Profiling relied on immunoSEQ multiplex PCR, and the TCRdb table lists in-frame clones only, not all of them. The sample consists of some 130,000 clones, 80% to 90% of them appearing once. Individuals drawn from about two dozen US areas were roughly 18 to 95 years old. Membership in each cohort depended on participant-reported clinical history. The V end was cut by 6 bases, the J end by 1 base, with 9 bases between. Germline CDR1 reads MDHEN; CDR2 reads SYDVKM. This CDR3 spans 13 amino acids. Specimen: PBMCs or T cells enriched from blood (not recorded which). The sequence came from a man aged 35 to 55 with acute COVID-19. The chain links TRBV28 to TRBJ1-1, with D possibly being TRBD1 (6 bases). Here the CDR3 DNA reads TGTGCCAGCAGCCTCAGGGGGAACACTGAAGCTTTCTTT. It yields the protein CASSLRGNTEAFF.